This paragraph reports one T cell receptor beta chain. Its antigen is not known. Germline values: CDR1 SGHTA, CDR2 FQGTGA. This CDR3 has 13 amino acids. Trimming stripped 2 bases from V and 6 bases from J, with 10 bases between. This record comes from a study of T-cell memory formation after mild COVID-19. Study-wide background: There were largely donor-specific TCR clusters.

Constant-segment primers were used for 5'RACE, and the resulting TCR alpha and TCR beta cDNA libraries carried sample barcodes and UMIs. TCRdb ran MiXCR on the 5' RACE reads and lists one entry per CDR3 protein. In the table there are about 300,000 distinct CDR3 sequences, 15% to 20% of which are singletons. Study-level findings and limits: A subset of responding clones appeared in pre-infection memory, suggesting cross-reactive memory joined.

The chain uses TRBV7-3 and TRBJ1-2; possible D gene TRBD1, 6 bases. The sequence came from a man aged 18-30 years who had mild COVID-19 (a few samples of this study predate the infection). Cell type and time point are not known. Sequencing was done on a sample of PBMCs or a T cell subset sorted from them (not recorded which). This CDR3 reads CASSLQGIDGYTF. CDR3 in DNA: TGTGCCAGCAGCTTACAGGGGATAGATGGCTACACCTTC.